This TCR beta chain was sequenced during a study of blood T cells in healthy people across ages. Whole-study findings and limits: TCR beta diversity, measured per million T cells, fell in a roughly linear way with age.

About this clonotype itself: The antigen remains undetermined.

From germline, CDR1 is MNHEY and CDR2 SMNVEV (reference sequence). The CDR3 has 15 amino acids. V shed 5 bases, J shed 0 bases, and the junction held 4 bases outside the gene matches. A second PCR of roughly 7 to 11 cycles used a sample-barcoded 5' primer and a J-beta primer mix. TCRdb reprocessed the 5' RACE reads with MiXCR, giving one entry per CDR3 protein. Seen here are roughly 700,000 distinct CDR3 sequences, roughly 25% observed once, and the top ten hold just under 9.5%. With each sample, at least 5 micrograms of total RNA were extracted. The same data also contributed to another study, on T cells of mothers and their children. That work contributes: Every mother supplied over 8.5 million TCR beta CDR3 reads and every child a few million. There were no persistent microchimeric T cell clones detected.

The sequenced material came from blood. This TCR was sampled from a boy aged 5-17 years in good health. The gene calls are TRBV27 and TRBJ2-7, with 10 bases lining up with TRBD2. CDR3 sequence: CASSPSSGSSYEQYF. The CDR3 DNA follows: TGTGCCAGCAGTCCATCTAGCGGGAGCTCCTACGAGCAGTACTTC.